This entry lists 24 T cell receptor beta chains sequenced from one sample in a study of blood T cell repertoires in COVID-19. TCRdb keeps only in-frame clones here, not all; method: immunoSEQ multiplex PCR. The table includes roughly 150,000 clones, around four fifths detected once. Sequencing was performed on peripheral blood. All receptors derive from an elderly woman with COVID-19, enrolled during active disease.

V and J are TRBV5-1 and TRBJ2-4; D perhaps matches TRBD1 (5 bases). This CDR3 spans 15 amino acids. Trimming pared 0 bases from V and 7 bases from J, leaving 14 bases between. Germline V gene sequence: CDR1 SGHRS, CDR2 YFSETQ. CDR3 bases: TGCGCCAGCAGCTTGGTAGCCAGGGTCGGGAACATTCAGTACTTC. It yields the protein CASSLVARVGNIQYF.

This clone was seen a few times. The chain combines TRBV5-1 with TRBJ2-7, with TRBD1 matching 7 bases. Germline values: CDR1 SGHRS, CDR2 YFSETQ. The CDR3 spans 15 residues. Trimming removed 0 bases from V and 3 bases from J; junction bases left unmatched: 6. The CDR3 protein is CASSLVPGQIYEQYF. The CDR3 DNA sequence: TGCGCCAGCAGCTTGGTCCCGGGACAGATCTACGAGCAGTACTTC.

V is TRBV27 and J is TRBJ2-2; 7 nucleotides align to TRBD1. The CDR3 consists of 14 residues. CDR1 is MNHEY and CDR2 is SMNVEV in the germline V gene (reference sequence). Germline trimming cut 8 bases from V and 1 base from J; bases unmatched to any gene: 4. The CDR3 reads CASHRTGNTGELFF. CDR3 in DNA: TGTGCCAGCCACCGGACAGGGAACACCGGGGAGCTGTTTTTT.

J is TRBJ1-6 and V is TRBV3-1 (or the pseudogene TRBV3-2); a weak D match, TRBD1 (5 bases). Deletions cut 1 base from V and 9 bases from J, with 10 bases between. Germline CDR1 is LGHDT and CDR2 is YNNKEL (reference sequence). This CDR3 comprises 14 residues. The CDR3 is CASSQAGTASPLHF. Here the CDR3 DNA reads TGTGCCAGCAGCCAAGCAGGGACTGCTTCACCCCTCCACTTT.

This chain joins TRBV6-2 or TRBV6-3 and TRBJ2-5, with TRBD2 matching over 12 bases. Losses at the gene ends were 10 bases for V and 5 bases for J; bases not matched to a gene: 11. Germline values: CDR1 MNHEY, CDR2 SVGEGT. The CDR3 totals 15 residues. The CDR3 region is CATSPGLAGGETQYF. The CDR3 DNA is TGTGCCACCAGCCCGGGACTAGCGGGTGGGGAGACCCAGTACTTC.

This rearrangement joins TRBV29-1 to TRBJ2-3; possibly TRBD1 for D (7 bases). CDR3 size: 14 residues. Between the trimmed V and J ends, which lost 7 bases and 1 base, there was a span of 15 bases. CDR1 and CDR2 from the germline V gene are SQVTM and ANQGSEA. In DNA, the CDR3 is TGCAGCGGTTGGGGAGGACAGGGCACAGATACGCAGTATTTT. Translation gives CSGWGGQGTDTQYF.

The chain uses TRBV5-1 and TRBJ2-2; D remains unclear. CDR1 and CDR2 from the germline V gene are SGHRS and YFSETQ. V was trimmed by 7 bases and J by 0 bases, leaving 7 bases between them. This CDR3 spans 13 amino acids. The CDR3 is CASEPPNTGELFF. In DNA, the CDR3 is TGCGCCAGCGAGCCACCGAACACCGGGGAGCTGTTTTTT.

This clone occurred a few times. This chain connects TRBV29-1 to TRBJ2-7, with D possibly TRBD2 on 6 matching bases. Germline V gene sequence: CDR1 SQVTM, CDR2 ANQGSEA. The V end lost 3 bases, the J end lost 6 bases, and 15 bases lay between the germline ends. CDR3 length equals 13 residues. Here the CDR3 reads CSVDLVRGGEQYF. The CDR3 DNA follows: TGCAGCGTTGATTTGGTTAGGGGAGGCGAGCAGTACTTC.

The rearrangement joins TRBV7-6 to TRBJ1-5; no reliable D call. The CDR3 covers 15 residues. Germline V gives CDR1 SGHVS, CDR2 FNYEAQ. Trimming left V 1 base short and J 1 base short, with 8 bases between. DNA of the CDR3: TGTGCCAGCAGCTTAGGGGCAGTGAGCAATCAGCCCCAGCATTTT. It yields the protein CASSLGAVSNQPQHF.

Only one count was recorded for this clone. This chain links TRBV6-6 with TRBJ1-4; D gene ambiguous. The ends were cut back, 7 bases at V and 3 bases at J, with 9 bases in the middle. The germline gives CDR1 MNHNY, CDR2 SVGAGI (reference sequence). This CDR3 comprises 13 residues. Written as DNA, the CDR3 is TGTGCCAGCATCCGGGATCCTAATGAAAAACTGTTTTTT. Its translation: CASIRDPNEKLFF.

The J gene is TRBJ1-6, the V gene TRBV6-5; D unclear. The CDR3 runs 15 residues. V lost 0 bases to trimming and J lost 8 bases, with 11 bases between them. Germline lookup yields CDR1 MNHEY and CDR2 SVGAGI. CDR3 coding DNA: TGTGCCAGCAGTTACTCTTTCCTCGGTGATTCACCCCTCCACTTT. It is translated as CASSYSFLGDSPLHF.

This clone was counted only a few times. The chain has TRBV4-1 and TRBJ2-3; TRBD2 is a possible D gene (5 bases). Germline V gives CDR1 MGHRA, CDR2 YSYEKL. V gave up 6 bases and J gave up 6 bases, with 13 bases separating them. This CDR3 region has 13 residues. The CDR3 region is CASRPVGSDTQYF. The CDR3 DNA reads TGCGCCAGCAGACCAGTAGGGAGTGATACGCAGTATTTT.

The chain couples TRBV7-8 to TRBJ2-2; the D gene is possibly TRBD1 (5 bases). Between the trimmed V and J ends, which lost 5 bases and 1 base, there was a span of 8 bases. CDR1 and CDR2 from the germline V gene are SGHVS and FQNEAQ. This CDR3 is built from 14 residues. In DNA, the CDR3 is TGTGCCAGCAGCCGAGGACAGAACACCGGGGAGCTGTTTTTT. Translated: CASSRGQNTGELFF.

The chain links TRBV5-6 to TRBJ1-1; D is uncertain. The CDR3 spans 12 residues. CDR1 is SGHDT, CDR2 YYEEEE, per germline. Trimming pared 5 bases from V and 7 bases from J, leaving 12 bases between. CDR3 in amino acids: CASRTGLGEAFF. The CDR3, as DNA: TGTGCCAGCAGGACTGGATTGGGTGAAGCTTTCTTT. Complete variable domain (other parts from reference TRBV5-6 and TRBJ1-1): DAGVTQSPTHLIKTRGQQVTLRCSPKSGHDTVSWYQQALGQGPQFIFQYYEEEERQRGNFPDRFSGHQFPNYSSELNVNALLLGDSALYLCASRTGLGEAFFGQGTRLTVV.

This rearrangement joins TRBV19 to TRBJ2-3; 16 bases line up with TRBD2. This CDR3 contains 17 residues. The V gene's germline CDR1 is LNHDA and CDR2 SQIVND (reference sequence). V trimming: 4 bases; J trimming: 6 bases; junction bases outside the gene matches: 7. CDR3 sequence reads: CASSKGLAGGPRDTQYF. The CDR3 region has the DNA TGTGCCAGTAGTAAGGGACTAGCGGGGGGGCCTAGGGATACGCAGTATTTT.

The rearrangement joins TRBV6-5 to TRBJ2-6; 8 positions agree with TRBD1. This CDR3 has 14 residues. Per the germline V gene, CDR1 is MNHEY and CDR2 is SVGAGI. Trimming at V came to 8 bases and at J to 4 bases, leaving 4 bases not matched to a gene. The CDR3 loop reads CASGQGLGANVLTF. The CDR3 bases are TGTGCCAGCGGACAGGGACTGGGGGCCAACGTCCTGACTTTC.

The J gene is TRBJ1-5, the V gene TRBV27, with D possibly matching TRBD1 (6 bases). The CDR3 contains 15 residues. Trimming shortened V by 0 bases and J by 5 bases, and 11 bases separated the two germline ends. Germline V gene data show CDR1 as MNHEY and CDR2 as SMNVEV (reference sequence). In nucleotides, the CDR3 is TGTGCCAGCAGTTTATCCTTGACAGGAGATCAGCCCCAGCATTTT. Translated, it gives CASSLSLTGDQPQHF.

The V gene is TRBV6-5, the J gene TRBJ1-5; D may be TRBD1 (5 bases). V lost 6 bases and J 9 bases, leaving 15 bases between the germline ends. The CDR3 covers 13 residues. Germline V gene sequence: CDR1 MNHEY, CDR2 SVGAGI. As DNA, the CDR3 is TGTGCCAGCAGAGAGACAGACCATCGGCCCCAGCATTTT. Protein: CASRETDHRPQHF.

This clone was recorded a few times. CDR3 coding DNA: TGTGCCAGCAGTGAAGGGGCGAGCCTCTACGAGCAGTACTTC. This translates into CASSEGASLYEQYF. The chain couples TRBV6-1 to TRBJ2-7; no clear D gene. In germline, CDR1 is MNHNS, CDR2 SASEGT. There are 14 residues in the CDR3. V gave up 1 base and J gave up 3 bases, with 10 bases separating them.

This chain joins TRBV19 and TRBJ1-5; D is possibly TRBD1 (5 bases). Germline CDR1 is LNHDA and CDR2 is SQIVND (reference sequence). Trimming pared 1 base from V and 0 bases from J, leaving 22 bases between. The CDR3 is 20 residues long. In DNA form, the CDR3 reads TGTGCCAGTAGTATAGGCAGGCGGACATATTTGCTTTATAGCAATCAGCCCCAGCATTTT. It is translated as CASSIGRRTYLLYSNQPQHF.

The chain has TRBV6-5 and TRBJ1-1, with D uncertain. CDR3 length: 15 amino acids. V shed 6 bases and J shed 1 base, with 15 bases lying between them. Germline lookup yields CDR1 MNHEY and CDR2 SVGAGI. CDR3 nucleotide sequence: TGTGCCAGCAGACTATACGGATCATGGAACACTGAAGCTTTCTTT. This sequence encodes CASRLYGSWNTEAFF.

The chain is built from TRBV14 and TRBJ2-3, with 7 bases aligning to TRBD2. After removal of 2 bases from V and 0 bases from J, the junction contained 2 bases not matched to a gene. CDR3 length: 15 residues. From germline, CDR1 is SGHDN and CDR2 FVKESK. CDR3 protein: CASSQRRESTDTQYF. DNA for the CDR3: TGTGCCAGCAGCCAAAGGCGGGAGAGCACAGATACGCAGTATTTT.

The rearrangement links TRBV7-2 to TRBJ1-6, with 8 bases that match TRBD1. V shed 2 bases and J 10 bases; nucleotides not matched to a gene: 1. Germline lookup yields CDR1 SGHTA and CDR2 FQGNSA. This CDR3 contains 13 residues. The CDR3 nucleotides read TGTGCCAGCAGCTTAAACAGGGGGTCACCCCTCCACTTT. Translated, it gives CASSLNRGSPLHF.

The rearrangement uses TRBV15 and TRBJ1-1; tentative D call: TRBD1 (6 bases). The ends were cut back, 7 bases at V and 0 bases at J, with 12 bases in the middle. Germline V CDR1 and CDR2: LNHNV, YYDKDF (reference sequence). This CDR3 is 14 amino acids long. This CDR3 reads CATKSDRLNTEAFF. As DNA, the CDR3 is TGTGCCACCAAATCAGACAGGCTGAACACTGAAGCTTTCTTT.